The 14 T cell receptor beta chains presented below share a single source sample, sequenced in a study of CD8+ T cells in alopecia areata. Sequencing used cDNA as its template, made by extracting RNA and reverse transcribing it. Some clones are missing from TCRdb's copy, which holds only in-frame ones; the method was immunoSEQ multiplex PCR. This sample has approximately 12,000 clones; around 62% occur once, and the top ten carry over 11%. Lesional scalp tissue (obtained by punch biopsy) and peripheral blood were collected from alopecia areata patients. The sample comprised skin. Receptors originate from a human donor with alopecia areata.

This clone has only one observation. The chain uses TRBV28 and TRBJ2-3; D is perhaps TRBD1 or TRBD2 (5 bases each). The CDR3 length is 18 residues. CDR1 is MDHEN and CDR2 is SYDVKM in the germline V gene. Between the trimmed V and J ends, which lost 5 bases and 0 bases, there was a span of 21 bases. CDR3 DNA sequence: TGTGCCAGCAGTGGGAACCTTCAGGGTTTAGCGAGCACAGATACGCAGTATTTT. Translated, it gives CASSGNLQGLASTDTQYF.

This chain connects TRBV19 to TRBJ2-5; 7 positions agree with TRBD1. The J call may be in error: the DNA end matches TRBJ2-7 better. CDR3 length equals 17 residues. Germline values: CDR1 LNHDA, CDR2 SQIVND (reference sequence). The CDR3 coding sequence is TGTGCCAGTAGTATAGGACCTCCGGGACAGAACTCCTACGAGCAGTACTTC. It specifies CASSIGPPGQNSYEQYF.

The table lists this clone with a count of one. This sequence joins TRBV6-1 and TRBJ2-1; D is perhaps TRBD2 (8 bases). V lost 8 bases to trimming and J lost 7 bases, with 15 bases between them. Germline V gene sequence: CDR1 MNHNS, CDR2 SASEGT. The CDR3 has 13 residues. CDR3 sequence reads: CASLIAGQNEQFF. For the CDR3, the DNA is TGTGCCAGCCTTATAGCGGGACAGAATGAGCAGTTCTTC.

CDR3 sequence (DNA): TGTGCCAGCAGCCAAGAGAAACACCCGAGCTCCTACGAGCAGTACTTC. Translated, it gives CASSQEKHPSSYEQYF. This rearrangement joins TRBV4-2 to TRBJ2-7; D is undetermined. Trimming took 0 bases from V and 0 from J, leaving 12 bases between them. Germline lookup yields CDR1 LGHNA and CDR2 YNFKEQ. There are 16 residues in the CDR3.

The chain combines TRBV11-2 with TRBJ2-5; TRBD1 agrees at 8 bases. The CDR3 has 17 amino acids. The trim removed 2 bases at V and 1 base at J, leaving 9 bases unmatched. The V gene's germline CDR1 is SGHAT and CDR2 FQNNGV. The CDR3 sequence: CASSLSISRGLQETQYF. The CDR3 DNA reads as TGTGCCAGCAGCTTAAGTATATCCAGGGGGCTCCAAGAGACCCAGTACTTC.

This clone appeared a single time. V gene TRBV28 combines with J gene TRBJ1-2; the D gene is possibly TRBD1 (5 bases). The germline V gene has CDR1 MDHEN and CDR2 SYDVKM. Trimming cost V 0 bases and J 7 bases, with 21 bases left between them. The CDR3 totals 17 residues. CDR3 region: CASSLCHRSQGVCGYTF. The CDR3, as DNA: TGTGCCAGCAGTTTATGCCACCGAAGTCAGGGAGTATGTGGCTACACCTTC.

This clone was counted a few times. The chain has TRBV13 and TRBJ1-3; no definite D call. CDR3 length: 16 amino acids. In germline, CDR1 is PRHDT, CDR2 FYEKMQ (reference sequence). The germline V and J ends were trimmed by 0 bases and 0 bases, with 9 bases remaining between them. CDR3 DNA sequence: TGTGCCAGCAGCTTAGGAACACAATTCTCTGGAAACACCATATATTTT. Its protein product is CASSLGTQFSGNTIYF.

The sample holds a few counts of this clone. CDR3 region: CAWEDGASGNTIYF. In nucleotides, the CDR3 is TGTGCCTGGGAGGACGGTGCCTCTGGAAACACCATATATTTT. The rearrangement uses TRBV30 and TRBJ1-3, with D unresolved. Germline-derived CDR1 and CDR2 are GTSNPN and SVGIG (reference sequence). Trimming pared 5 bases from V and 0 bases from J, leaving 11 bases between. This CDR3 comprises 14 residues.

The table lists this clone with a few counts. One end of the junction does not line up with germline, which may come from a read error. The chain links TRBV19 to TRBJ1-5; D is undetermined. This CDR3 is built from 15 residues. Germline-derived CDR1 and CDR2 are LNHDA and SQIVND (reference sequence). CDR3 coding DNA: TGTGCCAGTAGTCTAGATGCCCTGGGCAATCAGCCCCAGCATTTT. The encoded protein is CASSLDALGNQPQHF.

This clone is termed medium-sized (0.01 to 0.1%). Here the CDR3 DNA reads TGCGCCAGCAGCCAAGATTGGGGACAGGGGGCTAACGAGCAGTACTTC. Translation: CASSQDWGQGANEQYF. The V and J genes are TRBV4-1 and TRBJ2-7; 12 bases are a match to TRBD1. The V and J ends lost 0 bases and 5 bases, in that order; junction bases with no gene match: 5. CDR1 is MGHRA and CDR2 is YSYEKL in the germline V gene. CDR3 length: 16 residues.

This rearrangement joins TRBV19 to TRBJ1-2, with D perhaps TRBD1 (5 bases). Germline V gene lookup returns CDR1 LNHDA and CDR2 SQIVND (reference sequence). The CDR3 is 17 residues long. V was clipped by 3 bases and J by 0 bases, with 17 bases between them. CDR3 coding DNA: TGTGCCAGTAGTATGGTGTGGGACTTACTTACTAACTATGGCTACACCTTC. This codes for CASSMVWDLLTNYGYTF. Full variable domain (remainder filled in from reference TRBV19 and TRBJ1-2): DGGITQSPKYLFRKEGQNVTLSCEQNLNHDAMYWYRQDPGQGLRLIYYSQIVNDFQKGDIAEGYSVSREKKESFPLTVTSAQKNPTAFYLCASSMVWDLLTNYGYTFGSGTRLTVV.

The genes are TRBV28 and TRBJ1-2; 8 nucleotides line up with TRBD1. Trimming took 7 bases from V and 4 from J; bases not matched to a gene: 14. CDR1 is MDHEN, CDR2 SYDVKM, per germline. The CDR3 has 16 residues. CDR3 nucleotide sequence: TGTGCCAGCACTTCGGGACAGGCGGCATTTCTCTATGGCTACACCTTC. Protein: CASTSGQAAFLYGYTF.

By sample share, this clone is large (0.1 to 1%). The CDR3, as DNA: TGTGCCAGCACCTCATGGGGACAGCCTACGGGACAGGTAGAGCAGTTCTTC. Translated, it gives CASTSWGQPTGQVEQFF. The gene calls are TRBV28 and TRBJ2-1; 8 bases fit TRBD1. Trimming at V came to 7 bases and at J to 10 bases, leaving 21 bases not matched to a gene. Germline lookup yields CDR1 MDHEN and CDR2 SYDVKM. CDR3 length: 17 residues.

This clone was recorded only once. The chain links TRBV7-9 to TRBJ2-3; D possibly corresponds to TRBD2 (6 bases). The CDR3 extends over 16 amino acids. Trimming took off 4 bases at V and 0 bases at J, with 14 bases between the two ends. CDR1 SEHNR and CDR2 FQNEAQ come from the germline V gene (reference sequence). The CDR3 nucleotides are TGTGCCAGCAGCTCGCTCTGGGAGGTTAGCACAGATACGCAGTATTTT. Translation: CASSSLWEVSTDTQYF. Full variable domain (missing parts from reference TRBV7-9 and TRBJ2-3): DTGVSQNPRHKITKRGQNVTFRCDPISEHNRLYWYRQTLGQGPEFLTYFQNEAQLEKSRLLSDRFSAERPKGSFSTLEIQRTEQGDSAMYLCASSSLWEVSTDTQYFGPGTRLTVL.